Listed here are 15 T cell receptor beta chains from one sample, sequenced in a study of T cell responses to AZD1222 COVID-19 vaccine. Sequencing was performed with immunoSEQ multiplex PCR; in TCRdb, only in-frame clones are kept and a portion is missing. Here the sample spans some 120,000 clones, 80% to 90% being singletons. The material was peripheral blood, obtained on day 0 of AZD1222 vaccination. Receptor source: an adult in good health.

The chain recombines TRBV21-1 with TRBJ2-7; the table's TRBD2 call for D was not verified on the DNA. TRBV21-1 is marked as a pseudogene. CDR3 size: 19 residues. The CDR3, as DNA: TGTGCCAGCAGCAAAGTTCCGACAAACAGAGGAGGGGCTTCCCACGAGCAGTACTTC. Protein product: CASSKVPTNRGGASHEQYF.

The CDR3 bases are TGCGCCAGCAGCCAAGATGAAGGGGGAGGTGAGCAGTTCTTC. Translating it yields CASSQDEGGGEQFF. This chain links TRBV4-3 with TRBJ2-1; D assignment may be TRBD1 or TRBD2 (6 bases each). Germline V gene lookup returns CDR1 LGHNA and CDR2 YSLEER. CDR3 length: 14 residues. The V and J ends lost 0 bases and 9 bases respectively, with 12 bases between them.

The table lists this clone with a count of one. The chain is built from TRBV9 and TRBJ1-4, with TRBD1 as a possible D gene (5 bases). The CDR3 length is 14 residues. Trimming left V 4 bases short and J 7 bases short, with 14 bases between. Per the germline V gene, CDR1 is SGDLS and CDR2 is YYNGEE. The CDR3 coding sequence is TGTGCCAGCAGCCGAAAGAGGGGAAGTGAAAAACTGTTTTTT. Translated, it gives CASSRKRGSEKLFF. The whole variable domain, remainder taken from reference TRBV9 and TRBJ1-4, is DSGVTQTPKHLITATGQRVTLRCSPRSGDLSVYWYQQSLDQGLQFLIQYYNGEERAKGNILERFSAQQFPDLHSELNLSSLELGDSALYFCASSRKRGSEKLFFGSGTQLSVL.

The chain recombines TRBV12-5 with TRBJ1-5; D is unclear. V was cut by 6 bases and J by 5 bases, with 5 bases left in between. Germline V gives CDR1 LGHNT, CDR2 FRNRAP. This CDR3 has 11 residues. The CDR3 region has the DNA TGTGCTAGTGGGCCTGATCAGCCCCAGCATTTT. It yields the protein CASGPDQPQHF.

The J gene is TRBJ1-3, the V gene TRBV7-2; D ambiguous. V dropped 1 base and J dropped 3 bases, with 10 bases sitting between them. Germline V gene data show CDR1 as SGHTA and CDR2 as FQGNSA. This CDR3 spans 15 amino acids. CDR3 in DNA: TGTGCCAGCAGCTTAGGGATCAGTTTTGGAAACACCATATATTTT. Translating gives CASSLGISFGNTIYF.

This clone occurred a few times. This CDR3 is CASSPLREYYGYTF. The DNA for the CDR3 is TGTGCCAGCTCACCACTTCGGGAGTACTATGGCTACACCTTC. The chain couples TRBV18 to TRBJ1-2; unclear D gene. There are 14 residues in the CDR3. The germline V and J ends were trimmed by 1 base and 3 bases, with 9 bases remaining between them. CDR1 and CDR2 from the germline V gene are KGHSH and LQKENI.

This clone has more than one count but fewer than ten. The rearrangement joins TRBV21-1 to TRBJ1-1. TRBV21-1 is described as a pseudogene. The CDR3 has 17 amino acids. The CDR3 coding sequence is TGTGCCAGCAGCAGCCGTTTTGCGGGACCTGTGAACACTGAAGCTTTCTTT. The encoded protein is CASSSRFAGPVNTEAFF.

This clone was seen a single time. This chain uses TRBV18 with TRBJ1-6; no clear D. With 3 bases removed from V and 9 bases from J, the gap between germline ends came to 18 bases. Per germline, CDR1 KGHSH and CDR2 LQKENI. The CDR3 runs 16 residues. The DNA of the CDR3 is TGTGCCAGCTCACCCCGTCGTCGGGGTCTGGGTTCACCCCTCCACTTT. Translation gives CASSPRRRGLGSPLHF.

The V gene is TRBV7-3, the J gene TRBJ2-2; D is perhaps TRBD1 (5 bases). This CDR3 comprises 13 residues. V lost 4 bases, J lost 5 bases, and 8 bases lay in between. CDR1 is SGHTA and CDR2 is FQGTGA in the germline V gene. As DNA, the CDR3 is TGTGCCAGCAGCTCCAGGGCGACCGGGGAGCTGTTTTTT. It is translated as CASSSRATGELFF.

This CDR3 is CASSLNSGTGVEKLFF. The CDR3 DNA sequence: TGCGCCAGCAGCCTTAACTCCGGGACAGGGGTTGAAAAACTGTTTTTT. The chain joins TRBV5-1 to TRBJ1-4; TRBD1 matches at 10 bases. Per germline, CDR1 SGHRS and CDR2 YFSETQ. With V trimmed by 4 bases and J by 7 bases, 10 bases remained unmatched. The CDR3 is 16 amino acids.

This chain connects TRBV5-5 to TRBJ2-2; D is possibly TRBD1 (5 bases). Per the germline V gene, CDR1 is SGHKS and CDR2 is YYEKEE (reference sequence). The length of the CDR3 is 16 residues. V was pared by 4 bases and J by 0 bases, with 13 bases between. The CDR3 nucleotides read TGTGCCAGCAGCCAGCGACAGACACCGAACACCGGGGAGCTGTTTTTT. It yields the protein CASSQRQTPNTGELFF. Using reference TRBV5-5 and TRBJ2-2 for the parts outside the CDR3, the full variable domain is DAGVTQSPTHLIKTRGQQVTLRCSPISGHKSVSWYQQVLGQGPQFIFQYYEKEERGRGNFPDRFSARQFPNYSSELNVNALLLGDSALYLCASSQRQTPNTGELFFGEGSRLTVL.

The CDR3 nucleotides read TGCAGTGGGGACGTTGGAATCACGCAGTATTTT. Translated: CSGDVGITQYF. The chain recombines TRBV20-1 with TRBJ2-3; D is tentatively TRBD1 or TRBD2 (5 bases each). The germline gives CDR1 DFQATT, CDR2 SNEGSKA (reference sequence). The V gene lost 7 bases and the J gene lost 9 bases, with 14 bases spanning the gap. The CDR3 runs to 11 residues.

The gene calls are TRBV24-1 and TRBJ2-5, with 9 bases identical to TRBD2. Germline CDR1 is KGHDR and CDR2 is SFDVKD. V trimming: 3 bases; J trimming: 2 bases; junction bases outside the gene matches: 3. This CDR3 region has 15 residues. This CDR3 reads CATSDTRGGQETQYF. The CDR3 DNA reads TGTGCCACCAGTGATACGCGGGGGGGACAAGAGACCCAGTACTTC.

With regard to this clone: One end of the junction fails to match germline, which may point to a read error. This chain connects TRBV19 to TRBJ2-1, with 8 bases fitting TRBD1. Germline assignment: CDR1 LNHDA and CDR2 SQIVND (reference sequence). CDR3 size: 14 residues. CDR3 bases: TGTGCCAGTAGTATTACTGGACAGGGACAAAGTGAGATCTTC. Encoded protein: CASSITGQGQSEIF.

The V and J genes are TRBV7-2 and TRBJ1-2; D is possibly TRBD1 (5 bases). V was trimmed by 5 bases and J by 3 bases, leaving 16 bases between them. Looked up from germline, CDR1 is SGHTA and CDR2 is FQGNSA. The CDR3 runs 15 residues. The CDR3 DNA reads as TGTGCCAGCAGCAATCCGGGCCCGGGGGACTATGGCTACACCTTC. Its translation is CASSNPGPGDYGYTF.